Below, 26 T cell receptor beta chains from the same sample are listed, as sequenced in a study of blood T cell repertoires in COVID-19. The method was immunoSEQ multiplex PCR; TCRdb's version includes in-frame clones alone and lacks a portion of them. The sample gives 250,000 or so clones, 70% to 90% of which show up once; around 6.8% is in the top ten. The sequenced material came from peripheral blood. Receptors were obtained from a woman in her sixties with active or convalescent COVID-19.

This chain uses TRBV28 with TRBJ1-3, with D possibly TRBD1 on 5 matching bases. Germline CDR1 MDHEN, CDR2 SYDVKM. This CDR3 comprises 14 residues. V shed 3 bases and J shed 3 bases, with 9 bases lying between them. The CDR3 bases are TGTGCCAGCAGTTTGACGGGGGTTGGAAACACCATATATTTT. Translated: CASSLTGVGNTIYF.

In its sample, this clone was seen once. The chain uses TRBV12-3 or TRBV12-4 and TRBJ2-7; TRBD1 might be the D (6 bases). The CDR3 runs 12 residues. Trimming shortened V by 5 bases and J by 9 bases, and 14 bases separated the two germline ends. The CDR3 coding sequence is TGTGCCAGCAGTCCGACAGGTACTTGGCAGTACTTC. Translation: CASSPTGTWQYF.

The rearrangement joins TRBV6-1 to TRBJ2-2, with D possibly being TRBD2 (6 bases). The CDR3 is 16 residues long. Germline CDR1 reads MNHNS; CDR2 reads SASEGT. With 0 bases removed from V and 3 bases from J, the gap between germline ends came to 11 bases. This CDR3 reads CASSEALEGYTGELFF. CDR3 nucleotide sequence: TGTGCCAGCAGTGAAGCGCTGGAGGGTTACACCGGGGAGCTGTTTTTT.

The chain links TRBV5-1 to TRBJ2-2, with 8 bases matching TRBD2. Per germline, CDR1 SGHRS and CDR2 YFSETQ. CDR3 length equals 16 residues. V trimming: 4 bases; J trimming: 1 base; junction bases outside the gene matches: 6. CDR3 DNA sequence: TGCGCCAGCAGCACCGGGGGGGGCCTGAACACCGGGGAGCTGTTTTTT. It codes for CASSTGGGLNTGELFF.

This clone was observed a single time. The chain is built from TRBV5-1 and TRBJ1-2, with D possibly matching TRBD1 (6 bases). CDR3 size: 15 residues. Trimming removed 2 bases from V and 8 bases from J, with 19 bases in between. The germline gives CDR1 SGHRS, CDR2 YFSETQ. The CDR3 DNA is TGCGCCAGCAGCTTATCTGTCGAGGGCAGGGGCGGCTACACCTTC. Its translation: CASSLSVEGRGGYTF.

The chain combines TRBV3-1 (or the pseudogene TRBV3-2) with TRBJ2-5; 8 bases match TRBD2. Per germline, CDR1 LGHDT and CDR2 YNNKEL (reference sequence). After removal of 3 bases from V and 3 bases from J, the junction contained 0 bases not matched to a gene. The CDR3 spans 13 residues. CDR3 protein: CASSHGREETQYF. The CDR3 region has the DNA TGTGCCAGCAGCCACGGGAGGGAAGAGACCCAGTACTTC.

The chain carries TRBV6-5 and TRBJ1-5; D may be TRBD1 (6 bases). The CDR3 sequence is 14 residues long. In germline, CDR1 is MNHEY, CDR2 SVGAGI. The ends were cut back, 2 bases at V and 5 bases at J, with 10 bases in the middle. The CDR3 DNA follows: TGTGCCAGCAGTTACAAACAGGGCGATCAGCCCCAGCATTTT. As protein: CASSYKQGDQPQHF.

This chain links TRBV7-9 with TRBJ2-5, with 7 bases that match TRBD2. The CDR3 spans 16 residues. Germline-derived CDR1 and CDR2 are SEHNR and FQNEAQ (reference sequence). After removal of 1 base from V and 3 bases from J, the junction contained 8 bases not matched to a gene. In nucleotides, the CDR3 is TGTGCCAGCAGCTTAGTATCGGCTAGCGGAAAAGAGACCCAGTACTTC. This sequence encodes CASSLVSASGKETQYF.

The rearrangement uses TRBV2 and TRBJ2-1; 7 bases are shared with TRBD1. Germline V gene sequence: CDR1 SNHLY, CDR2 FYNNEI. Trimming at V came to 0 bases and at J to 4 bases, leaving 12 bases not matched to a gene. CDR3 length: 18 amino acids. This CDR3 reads CASSEAPLDRVAYNEQFF. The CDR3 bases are TGTGCCAGCAGTGAAGCCCCTCTTGACAGGGTAGCTTACAATGAGCAGTTCTTC.

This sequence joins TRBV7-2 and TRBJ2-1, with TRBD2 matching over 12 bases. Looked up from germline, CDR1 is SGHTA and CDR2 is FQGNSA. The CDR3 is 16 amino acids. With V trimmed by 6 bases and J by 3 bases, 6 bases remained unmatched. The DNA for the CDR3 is TGTGCCAGCAGACCTCCGGGACTAGCGGGCTACAATGAGCAGTTCTTC. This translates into CASRPPGLAGYNEQFF.

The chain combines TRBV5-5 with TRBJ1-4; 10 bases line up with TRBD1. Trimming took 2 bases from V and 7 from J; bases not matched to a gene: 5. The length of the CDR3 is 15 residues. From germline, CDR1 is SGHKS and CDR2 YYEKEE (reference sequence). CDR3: CASSLTGTGVEKLFF. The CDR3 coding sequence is TGTGCCAGCAGCTTAACCGGGACAGGGGTTGAAAAACTGTTTTTT.

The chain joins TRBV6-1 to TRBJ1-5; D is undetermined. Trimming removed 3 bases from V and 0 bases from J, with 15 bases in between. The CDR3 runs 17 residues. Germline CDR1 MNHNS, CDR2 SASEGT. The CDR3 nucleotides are TGTGCCAGCAGTGATACGAGGGTAGGTAATAGCAATCAGCCCCAGCATTTT. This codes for CASSDTRVGNSNQPQHF.

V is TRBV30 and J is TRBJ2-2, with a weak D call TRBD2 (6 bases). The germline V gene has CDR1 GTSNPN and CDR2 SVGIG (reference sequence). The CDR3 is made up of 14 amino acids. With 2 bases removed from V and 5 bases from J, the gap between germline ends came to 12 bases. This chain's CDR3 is CAWSHGRGTGELFF. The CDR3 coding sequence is TGTGCCTGGAGTCACGGGAGAGGAACCGGGGAGCTGTTTTTT.

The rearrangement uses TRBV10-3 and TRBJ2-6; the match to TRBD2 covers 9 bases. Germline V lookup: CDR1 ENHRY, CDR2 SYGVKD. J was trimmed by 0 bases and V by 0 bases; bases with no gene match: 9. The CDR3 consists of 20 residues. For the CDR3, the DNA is TGTGCCATCAGTGAGTCGAGCCTAGCGGGACTAAGCTCTGGGGCCAACGTCCTGACTTTC. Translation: CAISESSLAGLSSGANVLTF.

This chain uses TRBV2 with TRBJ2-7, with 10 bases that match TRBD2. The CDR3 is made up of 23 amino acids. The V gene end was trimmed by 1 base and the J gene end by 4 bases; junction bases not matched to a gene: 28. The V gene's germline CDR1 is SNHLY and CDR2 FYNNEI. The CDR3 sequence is CASSEGNRTPGLATLNPEYEQYF. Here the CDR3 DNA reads TGTGCCAGCAGTGAAGGTAACAGAACTCCGGGACTAGCGACCCTTAACCCAGAATACGAGCAGTACTTC.

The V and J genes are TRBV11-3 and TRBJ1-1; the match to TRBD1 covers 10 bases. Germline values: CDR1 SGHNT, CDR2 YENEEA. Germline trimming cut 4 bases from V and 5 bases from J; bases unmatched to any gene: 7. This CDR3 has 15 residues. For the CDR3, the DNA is TGTGCCAGCAGCTGGACAGGGGGACGCGGGACTGAAGCTTTCTTT. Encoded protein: CASSWTGGRGTEAFF.

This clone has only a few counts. The CDR3 spells CASSRGENTEAFF. The DNA of the CDR3 is TGTGCCAGCAGTCGGGGGGAGAACACTGAAGCTTTCTTT. V usage is TRBV6-4 and J usage is TRBJ1-1; tentative D call: TRBD1 (5 bases). Germline-derived CDR1 and CDR2 are MRHNA and SNTAGT. Trimming cost V 5 bases and J 1 base, with 8 bases left between them. The CDR3 sequence is 13 residues long.

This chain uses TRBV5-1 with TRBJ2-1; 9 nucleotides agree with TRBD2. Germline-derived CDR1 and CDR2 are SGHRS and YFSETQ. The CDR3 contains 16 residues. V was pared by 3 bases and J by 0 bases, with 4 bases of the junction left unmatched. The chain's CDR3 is CASSSRLADSYNEQFF. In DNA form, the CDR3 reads TGCGCCAGCAGCTCACGACTAGCGGACTCCTACAATGAGCAGTTCTTC. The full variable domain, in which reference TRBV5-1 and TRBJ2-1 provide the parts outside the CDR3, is KAGVTQTPRYLIKTRGQQVTLSCSPISGHRSVSWYQQTPGQGLQFLFEYFSETQRNKGNFPGRFSGRQFSNSRSEMNVSTLELGDSALYLCASSSRLADSYNEQFFGPGTRLTVL.

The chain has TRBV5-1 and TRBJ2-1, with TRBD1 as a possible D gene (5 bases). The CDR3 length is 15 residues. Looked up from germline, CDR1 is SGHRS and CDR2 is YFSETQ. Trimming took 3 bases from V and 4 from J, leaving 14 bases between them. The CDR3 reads CASSSQETDYNEQFF. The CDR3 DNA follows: TGCGCCAGCAGCTCCCAAGAGACAGATTACAATGAGCAGTTCTTC.

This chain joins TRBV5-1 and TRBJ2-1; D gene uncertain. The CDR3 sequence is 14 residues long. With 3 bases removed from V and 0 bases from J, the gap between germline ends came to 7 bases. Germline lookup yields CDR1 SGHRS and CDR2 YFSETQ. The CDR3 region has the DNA TGCGCCAGCAGCTCAGGAAGCTCCTACAATGAGCAGTTCTTC. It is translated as CASSSGSSYNEQFF.

The CDR3 DNA sequence: TGCGCCAGCAGACCCGTAGGGACTGGGAACACAGATACGCAGTATTTT. Its protein is CASRPVGTGNTDTQYF. The chain recombines TRBV4-1 with TRBJ2-3, with D maybe TRBD2 (6 bases). Germline V gene sequence: CDR1 MGHRA, CDR2 YSYEKL. V shed 6 bases and J shed 2 bases, with 18 bases lying between them. The CDR3 covers 16 residues.

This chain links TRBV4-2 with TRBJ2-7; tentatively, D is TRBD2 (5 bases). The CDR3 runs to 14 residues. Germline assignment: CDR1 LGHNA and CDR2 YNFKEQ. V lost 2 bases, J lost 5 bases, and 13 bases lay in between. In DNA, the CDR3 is TGTGCCAGCAGCCAATTTGCGGGTATCAACGAGCAGTACTTC. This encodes CASSQFAGINEQYF.

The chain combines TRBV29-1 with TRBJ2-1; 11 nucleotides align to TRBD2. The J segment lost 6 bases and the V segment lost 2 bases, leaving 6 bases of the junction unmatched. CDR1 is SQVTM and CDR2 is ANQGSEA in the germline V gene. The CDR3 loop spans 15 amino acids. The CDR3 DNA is TGCAGCGTTGAACCACTAGCGGGAGACCCCAATGAGCAGTTCTTC. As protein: CSVEPLAGDPNEQFF.

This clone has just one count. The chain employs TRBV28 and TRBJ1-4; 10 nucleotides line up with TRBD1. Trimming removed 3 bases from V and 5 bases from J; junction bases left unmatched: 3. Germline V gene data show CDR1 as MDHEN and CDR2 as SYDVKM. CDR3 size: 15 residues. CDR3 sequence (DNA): TGTGCCAGCAGTTTTTGGGACAGGGGAAATGAAAAACTGTTTTTT. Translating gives CASSFWDRGNEKLFF.

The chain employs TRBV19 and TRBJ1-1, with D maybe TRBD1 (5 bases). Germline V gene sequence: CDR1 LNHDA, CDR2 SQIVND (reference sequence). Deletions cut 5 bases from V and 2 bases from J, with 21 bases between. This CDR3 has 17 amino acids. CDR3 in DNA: TGTGCCAGTAGTCCCACCGTGATAAGTAGGGGCAACACTGAAGCTTTCTTT. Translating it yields CASSPTVISRGNTEAFF.

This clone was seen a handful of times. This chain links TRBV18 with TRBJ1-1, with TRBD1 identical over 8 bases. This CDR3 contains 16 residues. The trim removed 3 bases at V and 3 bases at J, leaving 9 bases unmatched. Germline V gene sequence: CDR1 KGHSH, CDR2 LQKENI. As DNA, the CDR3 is TGTGCCAGCTCACCCCTTGACAGGGGAAAGGACACTGAAGCTTTCTTT. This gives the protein CASSPLDRGKDTEAFF.